This entry concerns a single T cell receptor (beta chain). The record originates from a study of T cell changes during pregnancy in multiple sclerosis. This table comes from immunoSEQ multiplex PCR, and its TCRdb copy is limited to in-frame clones, with some not included. The sample includes under 40,000 clones, more than 75% of them seen just once. The starting material was peripheral blood, obtained in the second trimester of pregnancy. This receptor was identified in a female donor in good health, enrolled as a control in a pregnancy study.

The CDR3 DNA is TGTGCCAGCAGCTTGGCGGGGGGGGGCAATCAGCCCCAGCATTTT. Translation: CASSLAGGGNQPQHF. This chain uses TRBV5-4 with TRBJ1-5; possibly TRBD1 for D (5 bases). The CDR3 is 15 amino acids. Germline values: CDR1 SGHNT, CDR2 YYREEE (reference sequence). V was cut by 0 bases and J by 2 bases, with 9 bases left in between.